This is a list of T cell receptor beta chains from one sample in a study of radiation and T cells in renal cell carcinoma. Method: immunoSEQ multiplex PCR; TCRdb's copy keeps in-frame clones and lacks some. This sample carries around 81,000 clones, around four fifths of them seen once, and the ten largest clones take 9.4%. Source: blood, taken from a patient whose treatment included radiotherapy and nephrectomy. These receptors all come from a man aged 45-65 years with renal cell carcinoma. Both conserved end residues are part of each CDR3. Fields, in order: J gene, clone size, D gene, V gene, CDR3 DNA, CDR3 protein. A D gene is named only where the DNA matches it firmly. The listing skips clone size in some rows; elsewhere it reads once, few, many or a size class.

j_call: TRBJ1-4
clone_size: -
d_call: -
v_call: TRBV4-3
cdr3_nt: TGCGCCAGCAGCCAAGAGGGTAGTAATGAAAAACTGTTTTTT
cdr3_aa: CASSQEGSNEKLFF

j_call: TRBJ1-2
clone_size: -
d_call: -
v_call: TRBV29-1
cdr3_nt: TGCAGCGTTGTCTCACTCGGCGATGGCTACACCTTC
cdr3_aa: CSVVSLGDGYTF

j_call: TRBJ2-1
clone_size: few
d_call: -
v_call: TRBV7-9
cdr3_nt: TGTGCCAGCAGCTTGACGGGAGAAATCCATGAGCAGTTCTTC
cdr3_aa: CASSLTGEIHEQFF

j_call: TRBJ2-3
clone_size: -
d_call: -
v_call: TRBV2
cdr3_nt: TGTGCCAGCAGTTTCCAGGAAACGAGCACAGATACGCAGTATTTT
cdr3_aa: CASSFQETSTDTQYF

j_call: TRBJ1-4
clone_size: -
d_call: TRBD1
v_call: TRBV5-4
cdr3_nt: TGTGCCAGCAGTTCTACAGGGGGCGCGACTAATGAAAAACTGTTTTTT
cdr3_aa: CASSSTGGATNEKLFF

j_call: TRBJ2-7
clone_size: -
d_call: -
v_call: TRBV10-3
cdr3_nt: TGTGCCATCAAGGGTGGCGCTAGCTCCTACGAGCAGTACTTC
cdr3_aa: CAIKGGASSYEQYF

j_call: TRBJ1-1
clone_size: -
d_call: -
v_call: TRBV6-5
cdr3_nt: TGTGCCAGCAGTTACTCGTACGGGTCCACTGAAGCTTTCTTT
cdr3_aa: CASSYSYGSTEAFF

j_call: TRBJ2-1
clone_size: -
d_call: -
v_call: TRBV7-8
cdr3_nt: TGTGCCAGCAGCTCGATTGGGGGGGGCAAATCCTACAATGAGCAGTTCTTC
cdr3_aa: CASSSIGGGKSYNEQFF

j_call: TRBJ2-5
clone_size: -
d_call: -
v_call: TRBV7-8
cdr3_nt: TGTGCCAGCAGCTTTCAAGAGACCCAGTACTTC
cdr3_aa: CASSFQETQYF

j_call: TRBJ2-1
clone_size: few
d_call: -
v_call: TRBV4-1
cdr3_nt: TGCGCCAGCAGCCAATCCCTCGGTGAGCAGTTCTTC
cdr3_aa: CASSQSLGEQFF

j_call: TRBJ2-5
clone_size: -
d_call: -
v_call: TRBV18
cdr3_nt: TGTGCCAGCTCACCTGAACAAGAGACCCAGTACTTC
cdr3_aa: CASSPEQETQYF

j_call: TRBJ2-2
clone_size: once
d_call: -
v_call: TRBV5-6
cdr3_nt: TGTGCCAGCAGCTCGATGGACAGTCACACCGGGGAGCTGTTTTTT
cdr3_aa: CASSSMDSHTGELFF

j_call: TRBJ1-5
clone_size: once
d_call: -
v_call: TRBV6-6
cdr3_nt: TGTGCCAGCACGACAGCTAATCAGCCCCAGCATTTT
cdr3_aa: CASTTANQPQHF

j_call: TRBJ2-1
clone_size: -
d_call: -
v_call: TRBV7-6
cdr3_nt: TGTGCCAGCAGTTCCTTGGGGGGTGACAATGAGCAGTTCTTC
cdr3_aa: CASSSLGGDNEQFF

j_call: TRBJ2-3
clone_size: -
d_call: -
v_call: TRBV5-5
cdr3_nt: TGTGCCAGCAGCTCCTACCGGGGAAATGAGTGGTATTTT
cdr3_aa: CASSSYRGNEWYF

j_call: TRBJ2-5
clone_size: -
d_call: TRBD2
v_call: TRBV7-8
cdr3_nt: TGTGCCAGCAGCTTAAGGGCGACTAGCGCAAAGGGGACCCAGTACTTC
cdr3_aa: CASSLRATSAKGTQYF

j_call: TRBJ1-2
clone_size: -
d_call: -
v_call: TRBV7-3
cdr3_nt: TGTGCCAGCAGCTTTAGTAACGGCGGGGAAGGCTACACCTTC
cdr3_aa: CASSFSNGGEGYTF

j_call: TRBJ2-7
clone_size: few
d_call: -
v_call: TRBV7-9
cdr3_nt: TGTGCCAGCAGCCGGGACGGCTCCTACGAGCAGTACTTC
cdr3_aa: CASSRDGSYEQYF

j_call: TRBJ2-2
clone_size: -
d_call: TRBD1
v_call: TRBV28
cdr3_nt: TGTGCCAGCAGTCGGACAGGGCTGGGGGAGCTGTTTTTT
cdr3_aa: CASSRTGLGELFF

j_call: TRBJ1-5
clone_size: medium-sized
d_call: -
v_call: TRBV5-5
cdr3_nt: TGTGCCAGCAGCCAGTTTCTGGGCCAGGGGAATCAGCCCCAGCATTTT
cdr3_aa: CASSQFLGQGNQPQHF

j_call: TRBJ2-2
clone_size: -
d_call: -
v_call: TRBV5-1
cdr3_nt: TGCGCCAGCAGCTTGGACACCGGGGAGCTGTTTTTT
cdr3_aa: CASSLDTGELFF

j_call: TRBJ2-7
clone_size: -
d_call: -
v_call: TRBV6-6
cdr3_nt: TGTGCCAGCAGTTACCAGTTTTCCGGATACGAGCAGTACTTC
cdr3_aa: CASSYQFSGYEQYF

j_call: TRBJ2-1
clone_size: -
d_call: TRBD1
v_call: TRBV18
cdr3_nt: TGTGCCAGCTCACCTTGGACAGGGCTAAACAATGAGCAGTTCTTC
cdr3_aa: CASSPWTGLNNEQFF

j_call: TRBJ1-3
clone_size: -
d_call: TRBD1
v_call: TRBV6-5
cdr3_nt: TGTGCCAGCAGTTATGGTCCGGACAGGGGAAACACCATATATTTT
cdr3_aa: CASSYGPDRGNTIYF

j_call: TRBJ2-7
clone_size: few
d_call: -
v_call: TRBV5-8
cdr3_nt: TGTGCCAGCAGCTTGGCTACGTCATCGGACAGCTACACCTACGAGCAGTACTTC
cdr3_aa: CASSLATSSDSYTYEQYF

j_call: TRBJ2-3
clone_size: -
d_call: -
v_call: TRBV9
cdr3_nt: TGTGCCAGCAGCCCCTTCAACACACCGGGCACAGATACGCAGTATTTT
cdr3_aa: CASSPFNTPGTDTQYF

j_call: TRBJ1-6
clone_size: -
d_call: TRBD1
v_call: TRBV30
cdr3_nt: TGTGCCTGGGGACAGGATAATAATTCACCCCTCCACTTT
cdr3_aa: CAWGQDNNSPLHF

j_call: TRBJ2-7
clone_size: few
d_call: -
v_call: TRBV30
cdr3_nt: TGTGCCTGGAGCAAAGGACGGTCGTTATACGAGCAGTACTTC
cdr3_aa: CAWSKGRSLYEQYF

j_call: TRBJ2-2
clone_size: -
d_call: TRBD2
v_call: TRBV18
cdr3_nt: TGTGCCAGCTCACGGGTCCTAGCGGACACCGGGGAGCTGTTTTTT
cdr3_aa: CASSRVLADTGELFF

j_call: TRBJ1-2
clone_size: -
d_call: TRBD1
v_call: TRBV10-3
cdr3_nt: TGTGCCATCAGTGAGTCGACGGGACAGGGACTAAACTATGGCTACACCTTC
cdr3_aa: CAISESTGQGLNYGYTF

j_call: TRBJ2-4
clone_size: -
d_call: TRBD2
v_call: TRBV23-1
cdr3_nt: TGCGCCAGCAGTCAATCTCCTAGCGGGGTAGCCAAAAACATTCAGTACTTC
cdr3_aa: CASSQSPSGVAKNIQYF

j_call: TRBJ2-7
clone_size: -
d_call: -
v_call: TRBV28
cdr3_nt: TGTGCCAGCAGTTCCCTGGGGTACGAGCAGTACTTC
cdr3_aa: CASSSLGYEQYF

j_call: TRBJ2-1
clone_size: -
d_call: TRBD1
v_call: TRBV7-2
cdr3_nt: TGTGCCAGCAGCTCAGGGGGCGCGCCTTACAATGAGCAGTTCTTC
cdr3_aa: CASSSGGAPYNEQFF